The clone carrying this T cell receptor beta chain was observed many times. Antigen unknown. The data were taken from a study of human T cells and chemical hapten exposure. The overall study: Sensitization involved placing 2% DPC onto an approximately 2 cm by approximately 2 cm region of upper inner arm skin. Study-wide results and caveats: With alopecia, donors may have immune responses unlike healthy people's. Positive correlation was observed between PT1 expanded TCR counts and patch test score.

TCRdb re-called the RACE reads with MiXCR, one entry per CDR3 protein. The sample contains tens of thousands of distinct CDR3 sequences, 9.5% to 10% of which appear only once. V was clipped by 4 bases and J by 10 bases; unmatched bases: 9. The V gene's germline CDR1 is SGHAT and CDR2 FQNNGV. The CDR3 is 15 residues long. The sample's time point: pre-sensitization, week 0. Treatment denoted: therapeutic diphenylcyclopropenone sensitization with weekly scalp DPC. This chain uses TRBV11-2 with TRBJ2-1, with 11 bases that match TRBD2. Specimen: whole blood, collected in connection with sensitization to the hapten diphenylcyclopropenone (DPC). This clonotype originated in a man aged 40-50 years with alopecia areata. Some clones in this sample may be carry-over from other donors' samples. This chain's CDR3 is CASSSLAGGAKEQFF. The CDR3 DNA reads TGTGCCAGCAGCTCCCTAGCGGGAGGTGCCAAAGAGCAGTTCTTC.